The next 21 T cell receptor beta chains were all read from a single sample in a study of type 1 and type 2 diabetes patients. The PCR template was genomic DNA. Multiplex PCR with 30 forward and 13 reverse primers amplified the TCR beta CDR3. Each CDR3 protein gets one entry after TCRdb re-called the multiplex PCR reads with MiXCR. The sample shows 280,000 or so distinct CDR3 sequences, 45% to 60% of them seen only once. Material for sequencing was peripheral blood mononuclear cells (PBMCs). These receptors all come from a man aged 18 to 30 with type 2 diabetes.

In the case of this clonotype: Germline is not matched at one junction end, which may reflect a read error. The V call is TRBV5-1, the J call TRBJ1-4; weak D call: TRBD1 (5 bases). CDR3 length equals 12 residues. Germline V lookup: CDR1 SGHRS, CDR2 YFSETQ. CDR3 residues: CASRDAGEKLFF. The CDR3 nucleotides read TGTGCCAGCAGGGACGCGGGTGAAAAACTGTTTTTT.

This clonotype was observed a few times. The rearrangement joins TRBV13 to TRBJ2-5; the D gene is possibly TRBD2 (6 bases). The germline V and J ends were trimmed by 1 base and 0 bases, with 9 bases remaining between them. The CDR3 runs to 15 residues. Germline loops: CDR1 PRHDT, CDR2 FYEKMQ (reference sequence). CDR3 bases: TGTGCCAGCAGCTTAGCCCGGGGGTACCAAGAGACCCAGTACTTC. Translated, it gives CASSLARGYQETQYF.

This clonotype was seen just once. This chain joins TRBV7-8 and TRBJ2-1; TRBD2 is a possible D gene (7 bases). CDR1 is SGHVS, CDR2 FQNEAQ, per germline. There are 18 residues in the CDR3. V was pared by 3 bases and J by 5 bases, with 23 bases between. The CDR3 is CASSLLAVGGPLHNEQFF. Written as DNA, the CDR3 is TGTGCCAGCAGCTTGCTGGCAGTGGGGGGGCCTCTACACAATGAGCAGTTCTTC.

This clonotype was seen ten or more times. The gene calls are TRBV28 and TRBJ2-5, with a weak D call TRBD2 (5 bases). The germline V gene has CDR1 MDHEN and CDR2 SYDVKM. V lost 8 bases and J 4 bases, leaving 17 bases between the germline ends. The CDR3 covers 14 residues. The CDR3 nucleotides are TGTGCCAGCGGCCACGAGGGTCGGGGAGAGACCCAGTACTTC. Translated: CASGHEGRGETQYF.

V usage is TRBV6-5 and J usage is TRBJ2-3; D is possibly TRBD2 (7 bases). V gave up 5 bases and J gave up 0 bases, with 15 bases separating them. This CDR3 has 16 amino acids. The germline gives CDR1 MNHEY, CDR2 SVGAGI. CDR3 loop: CASSTKRDKSTDTQYF. The CDR3 DNA is TGTGCCAGCAGTACGAAGCGGGACAAGAGCACAGATACGCAGTATTTT.

The CDR3 protein is CASSYRVATDTQYF. The CDR3 DNA reads as TGTGCCAGCAGCTACCGAGTGGCCACAGATACGCAGTATTTT. The rearrangement uses TRBV2 and TRBJ2-3; no definite D call. The CDR3 spans 14 residues. Germline V CDR1 and CDR2: SNHLY, FYNNEI. Trimming shortened V by 6 bases and J by 2 bases, and 12 bases separated the two germline ends.

The sample holds a few counts of this clonotype. V gene TRBV24-1 combines with J gene TRBJ2-5; perhaps D is TRBD1 or TRBD2 (5 bases each). Per germline, CDR1 KGHDR and CDR2 SFDVKD. V was pared by 1 base and J by 2 bases, with 13 bases between. The CDR3 is made up of 16 amino acids. In nucleotides, the CDR3 is TGTGCCACCAGTGATTTTGGGGGACGGCCACAAGAGACCCAGTACTTC. This translates into CATSDFGGRPQETQYF.

In this sample, this clonotype turned up a few times. The rearrangement uses TRBV9 and TRBJ2-7; unclear D gene. Deletions cut 0 bases from V and 5 bases from J, with 9 bases between. Germline loops: CDR1 SGDLS, CDR2 YYNGEE. The CDR3 runs 13 residues. CDR3 protein: CASSVDGSDEQYF. The CDR3 DNA reads TGTGCCAGCAGCGTAGACGGATCAGACGAGCAGTACTTC.

Worth noting for this clonotype: Given the absence of the conserved phenylalanine or tryptophan at the CDR3 end, a read error is likely. The CDR3 nucleotides read TGTGCCAGCAGCTTAGCCGCCGCCCGAGAGACCCAGTACTCC. Residues: CASSLAAARETQYS. This sequence joins TRBV7-2 and TRBJ2-5; D ambiguous. CDR1 is SGHTA, CDR2 FQGNSA, per germline. Trimming pared 0 bases from V and 4 bases from J, leaving 9 bases between. CDR3 length equals 14 residues.

This clonotype occurred many times. This chain joins TRBV30 and TRBJ1-4; D call uncertain. Germline CDR1 GTSNPN, CDR2 SVGIG (reference sequence). This CDR3 contains 11 residues. Deletions cut 1 base from V and 8 bases from J, with 5 bases between. CDR3 nucleotides: TGTGCCTGGAGTGACTCCGAAAAACTGTTTTTT. Its translation is CAWSDSEKLFF.

About this clonotype: A much larger clone sits a single nucleotide away, making a read error possible. The chain is built from TRBV19 and TRBJ2-3, with TRBD1 as a possible D gene (5 bases). The V gene's germline CDR1 is LNHDA and CDR2 SQIVND (reference sequence). CDR3 length: 16 amino acids. The chain's CDR3 is CASSYRSGFATDTQSF. The DNA of the CDR3 is TGTGCCAGTAGCTACAGGTCAGGGTTTGCCACAGATACGCAGTCTTTT.

This clonotype was found a few times. Mismatch with germline at one junction end may stem from a read error. The rearrangement uses TRBV6-5 and TRBJ2-7; D unclear. The CDR3 totals 13 residues. Germline CDR1 is MNHEY and CDR2 is SVGAGI. CDR3 amino acids: CAISESTSDEQYF. In nucleotides, the CDR3 is TGTGCCATCAGTGAGTCCACCTCGGACGAGCAGTACTTC.

V usage is TRBV7-9 and J usage is TRBJ1-1; 9 bases are shared with TRBD1. Unmatched junction bases numbered 4, after V lost 4 bases and J lost 1 base. Germline V gives CDR1 SEHNR, CDR2 FQNEAQ (reference sequence). The CDR3 is 15 amino acids. CDR3: CASSSTGGWNTEAFF. CDR3 DNA sequence: TGTGCCAGCAGCTCCACAGGGGGCTGGAACACTGAAGCTTTCTTT.

CDR3: CAISSLGRDRGNTDTQYF. In DNA, the CDR3 is TGTGCCATCAGCTCACTTGGCCGGGACAGGGGAAACACAGATACGCAGTATTTT. The gene calls are TRBV10-3 and TRBJ2-3; 10 bases agree with TRBD1. Losses at the gene ends were 6 bases for V and 2 bases for J; bases not matched to a gene: 14. The CDR3 sequence is 18 residues long. The germline gives CDR1 ENHRY, CDR2 SYGVKD.

As DNA, the CDR3 is TGCAGTGCTAGAGCTTTTAGTTACGAGCAGTACTTC. Amino acids: CSARAFSYEQYF. The chain has TRBV20-1 and TRBJ2-7, with D uncertain. CDR3 length equals 12 residues. The germline CDR1 and CDR2 sequences are DFQATT and SNEGSKA (reference sequence). The V and J ends lost 1 base and 4 bases respectively, with 8 bases between them.

This clonotype has a handful of counts. This chain uses TRBV29-1 with TRBJ1-1; D not resolved. The CDR3 consists of 11 residues. CDR1 is SQVTM and CDR2 is ANQGSEA in the germline V gene. Trimming left V 4 bases short and J 6 bases short, with 9 bases between. This CDR3 reads CSVVSVAEAFF. The DNA for the CDR3 is TGCAGCGTTGTTTCTGTCGCTGAAGCTTTCTTT.

This clonotype was seen at least ten times. The gene calls are TRBV2 and TRBJ2-2, with TRBD1 identical over 9 bases. CDR3 length: 16 amino acids. Germline assignment: CDR1 SNHLY and CDR2 FYNNEI. J was trimmed by 2 bases and V by 3 bases; bases with no gene match: 4. CDR3 DNA: TGTGCCAGCAGTGAGGACAGGGGAAGAAACACCGGGGAGCTGTTTTTT. Encoded protein: CASSEDRGRNTGELFF. The full variable domain, its missing parts supplied by reference TRBV2 and TRBJ2-2, is EPEVTQTPSHQVTQMGQEVILRCVPISNHLYFYWYRQILGQKVEFLVSFYNNEISEKSEIFDDQFSVERPDGSNFTLKIRSTKLEDSAMYFCASSEDRGRNTGELFFGEGSRLTVL.

This clonotype was seen a handful of times. The V and J genes are TRBV20-1 and TRBJ2-5; 7 bases line up with TRBD2. The germline CDR1 and CDR2 sequences are DFQATT and SNEGSKA (reference sequence). Germline trimming cut 0 bases from V and 2 bases from J; bases unmatched to any gene: 6. CDR3 size: 15 residues. CDR3 coding DNA: TGCAGTGCTAGAGATGGGCGGGGGAGACAAGAGACCCAGTACTTC. It codes for CSARDGRGRQETQYF.

The chain joins TRBV2 to TRBJ1-2, with D unclear. The V gene lost 2 bases and the J gene lost 0 bases, with 10 bases spanning the gap. CDR1 and CDR2 from the germline V gene are SNHLY and FYNNEI. The CDR3 is 15 residues long. CDR3 bases: TGTGCCAGCAGTGAATCCGGAGAAGCTAACTATGGCTACACCTTC. Its protein is CASSESGEANYGYTF.

V gene TRBV20-1 combines with J gene TRBJ2-2; D might be TRBD1 (6 bases). With 6 bases removed from V and 6 bases from J, the gap between germline ends came to 17 bases. Germline CDR1 and CDR2: DFQATT and SNEGSKA (reference sequence). The length of the CDR3 is 14 residues. CDR3 residues: CSARFRGSAGELFF. The CDR3 DNA sequence: TGCAGTGCCCGTTTCAGGGGAAGTGCCGGGGAGCTGTTTTTT.

The V and J genes are TRBV6-5 and TRBJ2-7, with 9 bases identical to TRBD2. The germline gives CDR1 MNHEY, CDR2 SVGAGI. The CDR3 is 12 residues long. V was clipped by 8 bases and J by 4 bases; unmatched bases: 3. CDR3 bases: TGTGCCAGCGGGACTAGCATTTACGAGCAGTACTTC. It yields the protein CASGTSIYEQYF.